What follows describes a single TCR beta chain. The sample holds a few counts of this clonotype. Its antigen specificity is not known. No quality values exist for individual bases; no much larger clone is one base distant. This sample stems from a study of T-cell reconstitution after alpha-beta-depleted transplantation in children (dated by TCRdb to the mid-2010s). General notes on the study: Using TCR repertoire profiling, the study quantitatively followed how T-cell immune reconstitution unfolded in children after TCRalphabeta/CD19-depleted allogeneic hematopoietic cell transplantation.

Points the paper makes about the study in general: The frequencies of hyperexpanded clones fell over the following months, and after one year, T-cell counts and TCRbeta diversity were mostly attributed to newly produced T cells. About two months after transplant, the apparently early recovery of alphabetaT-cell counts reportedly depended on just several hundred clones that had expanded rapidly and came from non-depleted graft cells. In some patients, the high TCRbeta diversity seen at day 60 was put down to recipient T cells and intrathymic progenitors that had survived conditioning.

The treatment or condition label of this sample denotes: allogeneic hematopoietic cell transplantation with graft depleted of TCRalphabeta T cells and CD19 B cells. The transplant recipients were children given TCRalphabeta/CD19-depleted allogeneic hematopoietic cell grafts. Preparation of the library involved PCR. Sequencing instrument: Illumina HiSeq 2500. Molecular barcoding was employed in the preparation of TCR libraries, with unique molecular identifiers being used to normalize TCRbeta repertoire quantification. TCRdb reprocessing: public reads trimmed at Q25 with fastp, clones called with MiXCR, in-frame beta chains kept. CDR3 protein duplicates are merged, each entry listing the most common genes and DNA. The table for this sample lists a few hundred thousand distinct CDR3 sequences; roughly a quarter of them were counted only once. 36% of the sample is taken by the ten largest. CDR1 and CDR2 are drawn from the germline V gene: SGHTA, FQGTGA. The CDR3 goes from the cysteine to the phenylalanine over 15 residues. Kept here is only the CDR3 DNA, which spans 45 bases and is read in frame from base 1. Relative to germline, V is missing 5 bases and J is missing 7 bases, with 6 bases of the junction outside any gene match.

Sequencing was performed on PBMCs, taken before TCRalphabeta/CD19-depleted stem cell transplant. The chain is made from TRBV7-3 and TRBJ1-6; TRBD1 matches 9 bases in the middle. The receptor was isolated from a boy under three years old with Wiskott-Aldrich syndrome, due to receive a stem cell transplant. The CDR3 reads CASSRRTGDNSPLHF. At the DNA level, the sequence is TGTGCCAGCAGCCGACGGACAGGGGACAATTCACCCCTCCACTTT.